This TCR beta chain was sequenced for a study of blood T cell repertoires in COVID-19. Clones were read by immunoSEQ multiplex PCR, and TCRdb kept only the in-frame ones, dropping some. In the table there are approximately 85,000 clones, roughly nine tenths of which are singletons. CDR1 is MNHEY, CDR2 SMNVEV, per germline (reference sequence). The V gene lost 6 bases and the J gene lost 0 bases, with 9 bases spanning the gap. The CDR3 contains 14 residues. V usage is TRBV27 and J usage is TRBJ2-1, with D possibly matching TRBD2 (5 bases). Sequencing was carried out using peripheral blood. The clonotype originates from a man in his fifties with acute or convalescent COVID-19. The CDR3 sequence: CASRVGSSYNEQFF. CDR3 DNA sequence: TGTGCCAGCAGGGTAGGGAGCTCCTACAATGAGCAGTTCTTC.